This TCR beta chain stems from a study of cytomegalovirus exposure and HLA in healthy donors. Whole-study results and caveats: Analysis performed later showed TCR beta chains linked to HLA being more clonally expanded than equally common others.

In the case of this clone: Antigen unknown.

The PCR made use of 60 Vbeta and 13 Jbeta primers. Sequencing used immunoSEQ multiplex PCR; TCRdb keeps in-frame clones, though not all of them. The data hold 150,000 to 200,000 clones, with 78% observed a single time. The V gene's germline CDR1 is SGHRS and CDR2 YFSETQ. Germline trimming cut 0 bases from V and 5 bases from J; bases unmatched to any gene: 3. The CDR3 totals 14 residues. Specimen: PBMCs. This TCR was recovered from a woman in her 40s in good health and CMV-seronegative. The chain couples TRBV5-1 to TRBJ2-3, with 7 bases that match TRBD2. In nucleotides, the CDR3 is TGCGCCAGCAGCTTGGGCAGCGGGGTAGATACGCAGTATTTT. This codes for CASSLGSGVDTQYF.